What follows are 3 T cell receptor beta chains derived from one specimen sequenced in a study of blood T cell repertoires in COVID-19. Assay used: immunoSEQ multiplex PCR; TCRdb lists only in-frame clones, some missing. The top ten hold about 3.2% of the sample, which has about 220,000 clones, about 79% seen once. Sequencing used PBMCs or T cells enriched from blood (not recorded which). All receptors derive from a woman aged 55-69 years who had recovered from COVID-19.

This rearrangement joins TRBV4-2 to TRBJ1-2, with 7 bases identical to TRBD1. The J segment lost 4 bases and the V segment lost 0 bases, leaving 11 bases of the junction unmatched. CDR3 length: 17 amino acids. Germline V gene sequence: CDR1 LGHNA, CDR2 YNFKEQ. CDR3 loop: CASSQDHDRAPSYGYTF. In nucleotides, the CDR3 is TGTGCCAGCAGCCAAGATCACGACAGGGCCCCTAGCTATGGCTACACCTTC.

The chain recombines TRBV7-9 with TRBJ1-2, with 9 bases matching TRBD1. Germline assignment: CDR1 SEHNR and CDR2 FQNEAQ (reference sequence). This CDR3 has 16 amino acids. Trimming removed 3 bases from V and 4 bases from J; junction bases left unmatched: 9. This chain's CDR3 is CASSLETGGISYGYTF. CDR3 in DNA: TGTGCCAGCAGCTTGGAAACAGGGGGCATTAGCTATGGCTACACCTTC. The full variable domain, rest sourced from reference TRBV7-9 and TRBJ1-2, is DTGVSQNPRHKITKRGQNVTFRCDPISEHNRLYWYRQTLGQGPEFLTYFQNEAQLEKSRLLSDRFSAERPKGSFSTLEIQRTEQGDSAMYLCASSLETGGISYGYTFGSGTRLTVV.

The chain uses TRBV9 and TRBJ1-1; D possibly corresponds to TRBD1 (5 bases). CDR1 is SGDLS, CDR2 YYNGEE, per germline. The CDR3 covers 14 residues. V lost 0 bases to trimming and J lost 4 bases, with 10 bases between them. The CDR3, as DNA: TGTGCCAGCAGCGTAGCGGGGGGGACCACTGAAGCTTTCTTT. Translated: CASSVAGGTTEAFF.